Shown below are 22 T cell receptor beta chains from a single sample sequenced in a study of control samples from healthy donors and cancer patients (dated by TCRdb to the early 2020s). The receptor library was made with the immunoSEQ multiplex PCR assay. What TCRdb holds here is the immuneACCESS table cut down to in-frame rearrangements. Part of the clones is not present; checked against another copy, under half of the missing clones reflect an unresolved V gene, and the others are unexplained. This sample lists about 170,000 clones; around 91% were detected once. The top ten hold more than 1.3% of the sample. The sequencing sample was made of blood. The receptors shown here come from a woman younger than 45 in good health.

V gene TRBV12-3 or TRBV12-4 combines with J gene TRBJ2-1; 9 nucleotides agree with TRBD1. CDR3 length: 12 amino acids. J gave up 8 bases and V 4 bases, and 0 bases lay outside the gene matches. The CDR3 nucleotides are TGTGCCAGCAGTTGGACAGGGGATGAGCAGTTCTTC. Encoded protein: CASSWTGDEQFF.

The chain employs TRBV4-1 and TRBJ2-3; D call uncertain. This CDR3 has 14 residues. Trimming took off 5 bases at V and 2 bases at J, with 11 bases between the two ends. Germline values: CDR1 MGHRA, CDR2 YSYEKL. The CDR3: CASSYDLITDTQYF. CDR3 in DNA: TGCGCCAGCAGCTATGACTTGATCACAGATACGCAGTATTTT.

This chain joins TRBV7-9 and TRBJ2-1, with D perhaps matching TRBD1 (6 bases). This CDR3 has 14 amino acids. From germline, CDR1 is SEHNR and CDR2 FQNEAQ (reference sequence). V lost 5 bases and J lost 5, with 13 bases in between. CDR3 in DNA: TGTGCCAGCAGCACCTACCAGGGGAACAATGAGCAGTTCTTC. Its translation is CASSTYQGNNEQFF. Supplemented by reference TRBV7-9 and TRBJ2-1, the full variable domain reads DTGVSQNPRHKITKRGQNVTFRCDPISEHNRLYWYRQTLGQGPEFLTYFQNEAQLEKSRLLSDRFSAERPKGSFSTLEIQRTEQGDSAMYLCASSTYQGNNEQFFGPGTRLTVL.

The chain is built from TRBV27 and TRBJ2-7; a weak D match, TRBD1 (6 bases). The CDR3 has 14 amino acids. V lost 3 bases, J lost 2 bases, and 11 bases lay in between. The germline CDR1 and CDR2 sequences are MNHEY and SMNVEV (reference sequence). CDR3 sequence (DNA): TGTGCCAGCAGTTTCACAGGGAAACCCTACGAGCAGTACTTC. Amino acid sequence: CASSFTGKPYEQYF.

This chain joins TRBV7-2 and TRBJ1-3; the D gene is possibly TRBD1 (5 bases). The CDR3 has 17 amino acids. Germline V gene data show CDR1 as SGHTA and CDR2 as FQGNSA. The V and J ends lost 1 base and 0 bases respectively, with 13 bases between them. CDR3 nucleotide sequence: TGTGCCAGCAGCTTAGATCCGGGGCCCAGCTCTGGAAACACCATATATTTT. Translating gives CASSLDPGPSSGNTIYF.

This clone has just one count. The J gene is TRBJ2-7, the V gene TRBV3-1 (or the pseudogene TRBV3-2); D is perhaps TRBD1 (5 bases). Germline V lookup: CDR1 LGHDT, CDR2 YNNKEL (reference sequence). V was cut by 1 base and J by 3 bases, with 10 bases left in between. The CDR3 is made up of 14 amino acids. The CDR3 sequence is CASSQGAGYYEQYF. CDR3 nucleotides: TGTGCCAGCAGCCAAGGGGCAGGGTACTACGAGCAGTACTTC.

The rearrangement joins TRBV27 to TRBJ2-7, with TRBD2 identical over 7 bases. Germline trimming cut 3 bases from V and 2 bases from J; bases unmatched to any gene: 7. This CDR3 contains 15 residues. The germline V gene encodes CDR1 MNHEY and CDR2 SMNVEV (reference sequence). CDR3 DNA: TGTGCCAGCAGTTTGTATTCTAGCGGAACCTACGAGCAGTACTTC. Its translation: CASSLYSSGTYEQYF.

This clone was counted only a few times. This rearrangement joins TRBV5-8 to TRBJ1-5; D remains ambiguous. The CDR3 runs 13 residues. From germline, CDR1 is SGHTS and CDR2 YDEGEE. The V end lost 1 base, the J end lost 3 bases, and 5 bases lay between the germline ends. The CDR3 coding sequence is TGTGCCAGCAGCTTGACGCACAATCAGCCCCAGCATTTT. Encoded protein: CASSLTHNQPQHF.

The J gene is TRBJ2-7, the V gene TRBV3-1 (or the pseudogene TRBV3-2), with D maybe TRBD1 (6 bases). The J call is uncertain, as TRBJ2-1 better fits the DNA end. CDR1 and CDR2 (germline): LGHDT, YNNKEL (reference sequence). The length of the CDR3 is 12 residues. The CDR3 protein is CASRERGNEQFF. CDR3 nucleotide sequence: TGTGCCAGCAGAGAAAGGGGGAATGAGCAGTTCTTC.

Worth noting for this clone: Mismatch with germline at one junction end may stem from a read error. The chain couples TRBV2 to TRBJ2-7; 8 positions match TRBD1. The CDR3 contains 13 residues. Germline values: CDR1 SNHLY, CDR2 FYNNEI. The CDR3 DNA is TGTGCCAGCAAACCGGACAGGGTCTACGAGCAGTGCTTC. Encoded protein: CASKPDRVYEQCF.

This chain joins TRBV2 and TRBJ1-1; TRBD1 aligns across 7 bases. V was pared by 6 bases and J by 1 base, with 5 bases of the junction left unmatched. Germline CDR1 SNHLY, CDR2 FYNNEI. CDR3 length: 14 residues. The CDR3 spells CASRDRVGNTEAFF. The DNA for the CDR3 is TGTGCCAGCAGAGACAGGGTCGGGAACACTGAAGCTTTCTTT.

The rearrangement joins TRBV11-1 to TRBJ1-1; no definite D call. Germline CDR1 is SGHAT and CDR2 is FQDESV (reference sequence). The CDR3 totals 14 residues. The V end was cut by 6 bases, the J end by 1 base, with 12 bases between. CDR3 coding DNA: TGTGCCAGCAGGGATCTGTGGCAGAACACTGAAGCTTTCTTT. This sequence encodes CASRDLWQNTEAFF.

V is TRBV12-3 or TRBV12-4 and J is TRBJ1-1; D is ambiguous. This CDR3 contains 13 residues. V gave up 7 bases and J gave up 0 bases, with 9 bases separating them. The CDR3 DNA reads TGTGCCAGCAAAAAGTATTTGAACACTGAAGCTTTCTTT. Translation gives CASKKYLNTEAFF.

The V gene is TRBV20-1, the J gene TRBJ1-1, with D possibly matching TRBD1 (6 bases). The germline CDR1 and CDR2 sequences are DFQATT and SNEGSKA (reference sequence). CDR3 length: 11 residues. The ends were cut back, 2 bases at V and 6 bases at J, with 7 bases in the middle. The DNA for the CDR3 is TGCAGTGCTAGACAGGGGCCTGAAGCTTTCTTT. It translates to CSARQGPEAFF.

This chain joins TRBV7-3 and TRBJ2-1; D might be TRBD2 (5 bases). The CDR3 is 16 amino acids. Trimming shortened V by 1 base and J by 6 bases, and 16 bases separated the two germline ends. Germline V gene data show CDR1 as SGHTA and CDR2 as FQGTGA. DNA for the CDR3: TGTGCCAGCAGCTTAAGGATCGGGGAGTGGGGCAATGAGCAGTTCTTC. This codes for CASSLRIGEWGNEQFF.

The chain combines TRBV6-5 with TRBJ2-3; tentatively, D is TRBD1 or TRBD2 (5 bases each). This CDR3 is 14 amino acids long. Germline CDR1 is MNHEY and CDR2 is SVGAGI. V was cut by 5 bases and J by 1 base, with 10 bases left in between. The CDR3 protein is CASSRGSGTDTQYF. DNA for the CDR3: TGTGCCAGCAGTAGGGGTAGCGGCACAGATACGCAGTATTTT.

This clone was seen only a few times. Other DNA sequences in the sample encode the same CDR3. This chain connects TRBV28 to TRBJ1-1; 8 nucleotides match TRBD1. After removal of 1 base from V and 4 bases from J, the junction contained 5 bases not matched to a gene. There are 15 residues in the CDR3. Looked up from germline, CDR1 is MDHEN and CDR2 is SYDVKM. In DNA, the CDR3 is TGTGCCAGCAGTTTATACCGAACAGGGGGCACTGAAGCTTTCTTT. Protein product: CASSLYRTGGTEAFF.

The rearrangement links TRBV5-1 to TRBJ2-5, with 9 nucleotides matching TRBD2. Germline CDR1 reads SGHRS; CDR2 reads YFSETQ. There are 14 residues in the CDR3. Trimming took 4 bases from V and 2 from J; bases not matched to a gene: 3. This CDR3 reads CASSVLAGQETQYF. In DNA, the CDR3 is TGCGCCAGCAGCGTCCTAGCGGGACAAGAGACCCAGTACTTC.

This rearrangement joins TRBV28 to TRBJ2-3, with D uncertain. This CDR3 is 15 amino acids long. Per the germline V gene, CDR1 is MDHEN and CDR2 is SYDVKM. V was cut by 0 bases and J by 0 bases, with 7 bases left in between. As DNA, the CDR3 is TGTGCCAGCAGTTTATGGGGCGGTAGCACAGATACGCAGTATTTT. Translated: CASSLWGGSTDTQYF. Based on the CDR3 plus reference TRBV28 and TRBJ2-3, the full variable domain is DVKVTQSSRYLVKRTGEKVFLECVQDMDHENMFWYRQDPGLGLRLIYFSYDVKMKEKGDIPEGYSVSREKKERFSLILESASTNQTSMYLCASSLWGGSTDTQYFGPGTRLTVL.

This clone appeared a single time. This rearrangement joins TRBV19 to TRBJ1-1, with D possibly being TRBD1 (5 bases). The germline CDR1 and CDR2 sequences are LNHDA and SQIVND (reference sequence). The V end lost 5 bases, the J end lost 0 bases, and 13 bases lay between the germline ends. The CDR3 is made up of 15 amino acids. As DNA, the CDR3 is TGTGCCAGTAGTTGGGGCACCTGGATGAACACTGAAGCTTTCTTT. It specifies CASSWGTWMNTEAFF.

The rearrangement joins TRBV28 to TRBJ1-2; 10 positions agree with TRBD1. The V and J ends lost 5 bases and 5 bases, in that order; junction bases with no gene match: 5. The CDR3 loop spans 14 amino acids. The germline gives CDR1 MDHEN, CDR2 SYDVKM. As DNA, the CDR3 is TGTGCCAGCAGTCAAGGACAGGGGGGGTATGGCTACACCTTC. Protein product: CASSQGQGGYGYTF.

The chain couples TRBV3-1 (or the pseudogene TRBV3-2) to TRBJ1-4, with TRBD1 identical over 7 bases. CDR3 size: 14 residues. V lost 2 bases, J lost 10 bases, and 7 bases stayed unmatched. The germline V gene has CDR1 LGHDT and CDR2 YNNKEL (reference sequence). The CDR3 loop is CASSQRGQRGKLFF. In DNA form, the CDR3 reads TGTGCCAGCAGCCAAAGGGGGCAGCGGGGAAAACTGTTTTTT.